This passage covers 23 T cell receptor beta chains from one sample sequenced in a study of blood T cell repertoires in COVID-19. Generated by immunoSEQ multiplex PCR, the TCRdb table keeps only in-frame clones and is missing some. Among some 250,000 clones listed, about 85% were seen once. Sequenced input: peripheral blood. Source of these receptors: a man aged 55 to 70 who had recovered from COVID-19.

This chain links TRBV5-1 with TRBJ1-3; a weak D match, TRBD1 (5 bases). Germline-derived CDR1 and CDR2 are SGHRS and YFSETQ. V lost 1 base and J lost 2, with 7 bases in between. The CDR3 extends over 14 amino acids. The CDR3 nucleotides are TGCGCCAGCAGCTTGTCGGGGGCTGGAAACACCATATATTTT. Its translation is CASSLSGAGNTIYF. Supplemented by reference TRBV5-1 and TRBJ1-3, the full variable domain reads KAGVTQTPRYLIKTRGQQVTLSCSPISGHRSVSWYQQTPGQGLQFLFEYFSETQRNKGNFPGRFSGRQFSNSRSEMNVSTLELGDSALYLCASSLSGAGNTIYFGEGSWLTVV.

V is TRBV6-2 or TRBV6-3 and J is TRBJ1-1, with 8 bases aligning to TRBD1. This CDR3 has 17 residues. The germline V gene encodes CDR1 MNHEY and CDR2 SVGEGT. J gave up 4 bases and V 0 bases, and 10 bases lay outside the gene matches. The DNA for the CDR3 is TGTGCCAGCAGTTACTCGATTGGTCAGGGGGCGAGCACTGAAGCTTTCTTT. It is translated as CASSYSIGQGASTEAFF.

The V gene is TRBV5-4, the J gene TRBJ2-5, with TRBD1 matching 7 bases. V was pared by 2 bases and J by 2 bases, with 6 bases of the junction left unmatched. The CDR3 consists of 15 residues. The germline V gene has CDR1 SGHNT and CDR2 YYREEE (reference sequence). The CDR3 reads CASSLSRGKQETQYF. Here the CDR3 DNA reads TGTGCCAGCAGCTTAAGCAGGGGGAAACAAGAGACCCAGTACTTC.

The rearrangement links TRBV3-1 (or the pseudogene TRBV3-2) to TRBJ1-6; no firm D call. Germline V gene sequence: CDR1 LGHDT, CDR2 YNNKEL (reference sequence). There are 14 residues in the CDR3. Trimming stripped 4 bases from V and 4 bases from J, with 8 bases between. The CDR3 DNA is TGTGCCAGCAGCCCTACAGTGTATAATTCACCCCTCCACTTT. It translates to CASSPTVYNSPLHF.

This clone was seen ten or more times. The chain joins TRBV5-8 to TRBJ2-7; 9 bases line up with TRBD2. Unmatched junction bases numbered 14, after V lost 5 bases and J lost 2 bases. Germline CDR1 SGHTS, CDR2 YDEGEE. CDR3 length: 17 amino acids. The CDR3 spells CASSPWAQRGATYEQYF. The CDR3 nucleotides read TGTGCCAGCAGTCCTTGGGCCCAGCGGGGGGCGACCTACGAGCAGTACTTC.

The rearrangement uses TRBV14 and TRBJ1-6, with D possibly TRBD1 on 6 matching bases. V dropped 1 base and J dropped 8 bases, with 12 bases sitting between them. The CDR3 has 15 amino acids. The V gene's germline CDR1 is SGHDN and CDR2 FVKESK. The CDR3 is CASSQVSGEYSPLHF. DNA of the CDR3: TGTGCCAGCAGCCAAGTGTCAGGGGAGTATTCACCCCTCCACTTT.

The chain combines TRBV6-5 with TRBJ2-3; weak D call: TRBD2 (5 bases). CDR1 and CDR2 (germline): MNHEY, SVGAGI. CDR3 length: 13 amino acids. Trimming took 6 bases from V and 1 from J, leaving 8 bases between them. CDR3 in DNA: TGTGCCAGCAGACCCGGGGGCACAGATACGCAGTATTTT. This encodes CASRPGGTDTQYF.

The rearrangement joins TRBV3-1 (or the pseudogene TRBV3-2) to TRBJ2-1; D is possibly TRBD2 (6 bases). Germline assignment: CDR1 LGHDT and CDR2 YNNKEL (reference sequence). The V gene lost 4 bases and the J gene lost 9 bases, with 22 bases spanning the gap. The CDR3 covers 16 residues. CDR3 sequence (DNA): TGTGCCAGCAGCCCCATAAGGGCGGGGAGCGTGGGTGAGCAGTTCTTC. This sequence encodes CASSPIRAGSVGEQFF.

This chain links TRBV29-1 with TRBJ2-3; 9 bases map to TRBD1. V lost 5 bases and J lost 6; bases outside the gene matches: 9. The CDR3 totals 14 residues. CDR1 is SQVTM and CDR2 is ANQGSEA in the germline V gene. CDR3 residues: CSVRDRARGDTQYF. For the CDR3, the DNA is TGCAGCGTTCGGGACAGGGCCAGGGGGGATACGCAGTATTTT.

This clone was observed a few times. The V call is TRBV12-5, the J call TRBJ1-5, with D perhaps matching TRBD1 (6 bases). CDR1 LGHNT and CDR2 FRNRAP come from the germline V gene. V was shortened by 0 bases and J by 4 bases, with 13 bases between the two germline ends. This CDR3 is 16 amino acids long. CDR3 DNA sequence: TGTGCTAGTGGTTTGGTACAGGGCTCCAGTAATCAGCCCCAGCATTTT. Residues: CASGLVQGSSNQPQHF.

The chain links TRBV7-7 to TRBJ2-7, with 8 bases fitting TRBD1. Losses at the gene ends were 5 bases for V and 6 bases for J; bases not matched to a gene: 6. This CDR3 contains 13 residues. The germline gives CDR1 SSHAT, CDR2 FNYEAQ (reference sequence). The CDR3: CASSTVQGGEQYF. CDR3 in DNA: TGTGCCAGCAGCACAGTACAGGGGGGCGAGCAGTACTTC.

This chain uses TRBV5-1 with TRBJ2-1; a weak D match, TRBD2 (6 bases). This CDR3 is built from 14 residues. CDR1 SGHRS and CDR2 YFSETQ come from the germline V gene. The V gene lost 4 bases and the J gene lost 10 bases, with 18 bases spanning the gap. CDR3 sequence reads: CASSGGTPGLEQFF. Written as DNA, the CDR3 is TGCGCCAGCAGCGGCGGGACTCCCGGATTAGAGCAGTTCTTC.

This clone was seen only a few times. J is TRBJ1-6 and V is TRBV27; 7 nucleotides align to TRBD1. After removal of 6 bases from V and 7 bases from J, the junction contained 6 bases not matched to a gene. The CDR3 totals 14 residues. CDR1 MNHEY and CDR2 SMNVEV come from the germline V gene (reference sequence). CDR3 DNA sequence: TGTGCCAGCAGATCAACAGGGGCCAATTCACCCCTCCACTTT. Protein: CASRSTGANSPLHF.

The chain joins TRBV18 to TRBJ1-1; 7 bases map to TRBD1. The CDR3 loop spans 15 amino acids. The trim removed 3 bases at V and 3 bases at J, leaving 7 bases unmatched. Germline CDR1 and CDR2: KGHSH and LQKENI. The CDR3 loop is CASSPRQGTDTEAFF. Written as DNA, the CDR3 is TGTGCCAGCTCACCTCGACAGGGTACGGACACTGAAGCTTTCTTT.

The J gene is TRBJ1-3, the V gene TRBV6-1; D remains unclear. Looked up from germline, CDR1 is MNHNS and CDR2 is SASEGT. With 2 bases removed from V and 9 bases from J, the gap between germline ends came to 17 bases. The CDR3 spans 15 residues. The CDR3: CASSESYSVWATIYF. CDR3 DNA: TGTGCCAGCAGTGAAAGTTACTCTGTTTGGGCCACCATATATTTT.

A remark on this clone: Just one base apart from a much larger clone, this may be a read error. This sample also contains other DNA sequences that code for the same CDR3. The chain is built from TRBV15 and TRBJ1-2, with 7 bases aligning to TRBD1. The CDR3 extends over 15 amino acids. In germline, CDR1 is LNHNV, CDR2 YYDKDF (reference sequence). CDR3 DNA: TGTGCCACCAGCAGAGATCAACAGGGGACCTATGGTTACACCTTC. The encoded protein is CATSRDQQGTYGYTF. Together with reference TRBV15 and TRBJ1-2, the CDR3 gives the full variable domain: DAMVIQNPRYQVTQFGKPVTLSCSQTLNHNVMYWYQQKSSQAPKLLFHYYDKDFNNEADTPDNFQSRRPNTSFCFLDIRSPGLGDTAMYLCATSRDQQGTYGYTFGSGTRLTVV.

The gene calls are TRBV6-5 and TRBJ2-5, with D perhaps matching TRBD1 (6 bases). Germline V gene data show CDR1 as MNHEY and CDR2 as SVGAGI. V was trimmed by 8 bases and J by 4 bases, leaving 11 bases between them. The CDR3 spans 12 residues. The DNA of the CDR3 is TGTGCCAGCTGGGGCAGGGGAGAGACCCAGTACTTC. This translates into CASWGRGETQYF.

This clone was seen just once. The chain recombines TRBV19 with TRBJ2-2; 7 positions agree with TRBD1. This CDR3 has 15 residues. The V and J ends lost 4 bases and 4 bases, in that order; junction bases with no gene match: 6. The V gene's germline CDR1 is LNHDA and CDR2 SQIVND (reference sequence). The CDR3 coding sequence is TGTGCCAGTAGTACCCAAGACAGGGTCACCGGGGAGCTGTTTTTT. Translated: CASSTQDRVTGELFF.

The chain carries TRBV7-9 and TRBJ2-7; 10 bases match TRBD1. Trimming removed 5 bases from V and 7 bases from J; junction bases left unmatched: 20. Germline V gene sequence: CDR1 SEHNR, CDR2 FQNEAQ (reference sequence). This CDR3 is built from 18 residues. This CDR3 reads CASSQGVGQGVSWHEQYV. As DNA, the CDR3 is TGTGCCAGCAGCCAGGGGGTTGGACAGGGGGTCTCCTGGCATGAGCAGTACGTC.

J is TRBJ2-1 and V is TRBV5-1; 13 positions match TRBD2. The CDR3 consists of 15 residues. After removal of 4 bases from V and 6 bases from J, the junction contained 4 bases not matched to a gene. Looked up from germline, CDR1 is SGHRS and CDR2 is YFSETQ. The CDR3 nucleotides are TGCGCCAGCAGCCCTACTAGCGGGGGGGCCAATGAGCAGTTCTTC. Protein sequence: CASSPTSGGANEQFF.

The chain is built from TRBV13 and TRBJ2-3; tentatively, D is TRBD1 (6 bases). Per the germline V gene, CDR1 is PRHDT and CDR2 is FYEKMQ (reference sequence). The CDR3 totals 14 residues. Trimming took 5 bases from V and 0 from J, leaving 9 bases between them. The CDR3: CASSPQGSTDTQYF. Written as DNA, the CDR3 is TGTGCCAGCAGCCCACAGGGAAGCACAGATACGCAGTATTTT.

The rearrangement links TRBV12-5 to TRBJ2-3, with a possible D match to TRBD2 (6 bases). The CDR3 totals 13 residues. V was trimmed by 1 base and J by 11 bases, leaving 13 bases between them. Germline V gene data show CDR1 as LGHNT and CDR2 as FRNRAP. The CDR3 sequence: CASGLESRGRQYF. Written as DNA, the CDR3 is TGTGCTAGTGGTTTGGAGTCGCGGGGTAGGCAGTATTTT.

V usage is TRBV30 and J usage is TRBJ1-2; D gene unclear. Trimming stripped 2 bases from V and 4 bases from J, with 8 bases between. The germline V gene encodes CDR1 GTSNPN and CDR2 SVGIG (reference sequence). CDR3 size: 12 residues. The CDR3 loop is CAWSSSGYGYTF. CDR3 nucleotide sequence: TGTGCCTGGAGTTCAAGCGGCTATGGCTACACCTTC.